This T cell receptor (beta chain) was observed in a study of radiotherapy plus CTLA-4 blockade in lung cancer (dated by TCRdb to about 2018). In the study overall: Objective responses were observed in 15% to 20% of enrolled patients, and disease control was achieved in 31%. Overall results and qualifications from the work: Increased serum interferon-beta after radiation, together with early dynamic changes in blood T cell clones, were reported to be the strongest predictors of response. After treatment with radiotherapy and ipilimumab, TCR clones that originated in tumors expanded in peripheral blood.

Focal radiation therapy combined with CTLA-4 blockade (ipilimumab) was tested in patients with chemo-refractory metastatic non-small-cell lung cancer. Library method: the immunoSEQ multiplex PCR assay. TCRdb took this table from immuneACCESS and kept in-frame rearrangements with V and J called. Such tables lack part of the clones; where checked against another copy, unresolved V genes explain under half of the gap, and the rest is unexplained. The sample profile shows about 70,000 clones; 60% to 80% of them were found once. The ten biggest clones cover more than 15% of the sample. To note about this clone: No cognate antigen has been identified for it. Base qualities are missing; no much larger clone stands one base away.

This TCR was recovered from a human donor with non-small cell lung cancer whose response to radiotherapy plus ipilimumab could not be evaluated. Some clones in this sample may be carry-over from other donors' samples. Material: peripheral blood, obtained from a patient treated with radiotherapy plus ipilimumab.

DNA sequence: TGTGCCAGCAGTACCCCCTCACAGGGACCGTATGGCTACACCTTC. It codes for CASSTPSQGPYGYTF. The chain was built from TRBV6-5 and TRBJ1-2, with TRBD1 tentatively as D gene (6 bases match). As encoded in the germline V gene, CDR1 is MNHEY while CDR2 is SVGAGI. V gives up 5 bases and J gives up 5 bases, and the segment between their germline ends measures 18 bases. Counted from cysteine to phenylalanine, this CDR3 has 15 amino acids. Kept here is only the CDR3 DNA, which spans 45 bases and is read in frame from base 1.